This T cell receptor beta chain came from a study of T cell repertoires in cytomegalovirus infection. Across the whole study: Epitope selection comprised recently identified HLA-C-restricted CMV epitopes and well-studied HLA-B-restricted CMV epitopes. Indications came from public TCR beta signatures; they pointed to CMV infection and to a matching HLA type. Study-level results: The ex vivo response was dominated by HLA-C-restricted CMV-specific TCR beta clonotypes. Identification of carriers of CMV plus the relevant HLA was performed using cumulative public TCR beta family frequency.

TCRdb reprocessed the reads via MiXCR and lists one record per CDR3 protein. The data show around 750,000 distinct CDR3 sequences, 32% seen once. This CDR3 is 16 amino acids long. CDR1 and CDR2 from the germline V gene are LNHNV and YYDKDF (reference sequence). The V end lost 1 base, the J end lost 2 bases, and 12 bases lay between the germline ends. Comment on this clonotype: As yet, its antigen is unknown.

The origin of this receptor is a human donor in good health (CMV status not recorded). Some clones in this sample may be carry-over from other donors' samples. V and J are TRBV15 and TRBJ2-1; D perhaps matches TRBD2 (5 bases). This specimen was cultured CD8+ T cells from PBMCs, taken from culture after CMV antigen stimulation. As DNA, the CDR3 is TGTGCCACCAGCAGAGCTAGAGCGGTCCCCTACAATGAGCAGTTCTTC. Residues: CATSRARAVPYNEQFF.